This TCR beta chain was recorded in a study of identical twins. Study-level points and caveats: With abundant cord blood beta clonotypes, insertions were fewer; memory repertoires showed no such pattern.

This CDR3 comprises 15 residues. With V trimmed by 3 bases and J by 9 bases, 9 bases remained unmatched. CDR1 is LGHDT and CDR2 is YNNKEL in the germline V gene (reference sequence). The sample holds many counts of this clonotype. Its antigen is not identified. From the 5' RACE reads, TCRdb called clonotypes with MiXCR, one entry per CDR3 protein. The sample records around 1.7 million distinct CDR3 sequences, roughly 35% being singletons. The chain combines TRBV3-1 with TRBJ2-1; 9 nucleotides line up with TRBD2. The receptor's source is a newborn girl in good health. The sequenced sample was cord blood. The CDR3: CASSHRLAGIVEQFF. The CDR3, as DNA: TGTGCCAGCAGCCATCGGCTAGCGGGAATTGTTGAGCAGTTCTTC.